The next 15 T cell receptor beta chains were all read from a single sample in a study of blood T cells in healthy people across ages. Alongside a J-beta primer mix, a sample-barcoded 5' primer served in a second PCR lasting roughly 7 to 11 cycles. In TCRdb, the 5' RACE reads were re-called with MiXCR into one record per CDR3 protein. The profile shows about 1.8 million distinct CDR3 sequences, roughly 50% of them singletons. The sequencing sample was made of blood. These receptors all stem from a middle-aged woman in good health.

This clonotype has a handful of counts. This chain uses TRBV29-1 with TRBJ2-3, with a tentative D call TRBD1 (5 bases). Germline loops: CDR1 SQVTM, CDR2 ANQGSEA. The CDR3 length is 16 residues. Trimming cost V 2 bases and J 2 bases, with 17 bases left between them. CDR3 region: CSVELGHGSSTDTQYF. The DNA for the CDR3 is TGCAGCGTTGAACTCGGACATGGTAGTTCCACAGATACGCAGTATTTT.

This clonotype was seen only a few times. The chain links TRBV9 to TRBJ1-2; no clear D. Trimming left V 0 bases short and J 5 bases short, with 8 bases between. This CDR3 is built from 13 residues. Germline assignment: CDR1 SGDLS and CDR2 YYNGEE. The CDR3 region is CASSVGSTYGYTF. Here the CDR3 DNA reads TGTGCCAGCAGCGTAGGCAGCACTTATGGCTACACCTTC.

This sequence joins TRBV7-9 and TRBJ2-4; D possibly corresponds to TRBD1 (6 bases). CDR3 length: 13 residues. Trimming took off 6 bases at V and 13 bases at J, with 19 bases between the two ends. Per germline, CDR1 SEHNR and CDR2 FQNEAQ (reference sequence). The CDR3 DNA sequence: TGTGCCAGCAGGACCGGGACACGCAATGAGCAGTACTTC. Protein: CASRTGTRNEQYF.

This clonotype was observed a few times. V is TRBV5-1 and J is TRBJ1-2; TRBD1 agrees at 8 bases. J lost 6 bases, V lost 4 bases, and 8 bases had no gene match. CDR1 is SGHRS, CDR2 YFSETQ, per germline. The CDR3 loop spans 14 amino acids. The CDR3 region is CASSPHRGGDGYTF. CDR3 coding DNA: TGCGCCAGCAGCCCTCACAGGGGGGGCGATGGCTACACCTTC.

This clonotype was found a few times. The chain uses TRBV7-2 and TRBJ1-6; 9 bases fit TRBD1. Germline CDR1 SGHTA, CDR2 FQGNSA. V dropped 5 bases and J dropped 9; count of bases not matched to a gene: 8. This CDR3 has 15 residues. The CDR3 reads CASSPGTGSSSPLHF. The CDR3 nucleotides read TGTGCCAGCAGCCCCGGGACAGGGTCAAGTTCACCCCTCCACTTT.

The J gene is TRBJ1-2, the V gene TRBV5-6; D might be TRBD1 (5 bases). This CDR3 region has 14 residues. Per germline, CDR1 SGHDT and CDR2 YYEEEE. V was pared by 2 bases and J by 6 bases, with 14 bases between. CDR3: CASSFGGIINGYTF. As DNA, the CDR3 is TGTGCCAGCAGCTTCGGGGGGATTATCAATGGCTACACCTTC.

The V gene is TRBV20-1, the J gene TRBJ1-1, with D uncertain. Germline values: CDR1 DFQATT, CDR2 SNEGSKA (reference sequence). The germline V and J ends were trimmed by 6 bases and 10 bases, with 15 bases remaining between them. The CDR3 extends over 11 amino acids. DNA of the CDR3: TGCAGTGCCCCCTCCCCCGGACCAGCTTTCTTT. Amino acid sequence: CSAPSPGPAFF.

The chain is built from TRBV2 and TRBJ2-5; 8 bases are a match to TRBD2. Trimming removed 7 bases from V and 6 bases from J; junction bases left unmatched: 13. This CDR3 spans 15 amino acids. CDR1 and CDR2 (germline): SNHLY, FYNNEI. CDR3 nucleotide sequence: TGTGCCAGCACGGTCCGCAGCGGGGGAGAAAAGACCCAGTACTTC. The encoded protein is CASTVRSGGEKTQYF.

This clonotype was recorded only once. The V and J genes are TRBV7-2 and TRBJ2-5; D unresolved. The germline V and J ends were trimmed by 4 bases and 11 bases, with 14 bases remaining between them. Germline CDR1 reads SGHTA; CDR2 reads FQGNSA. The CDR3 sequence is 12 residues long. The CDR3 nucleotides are TGTGCCAGCAGCTCCCTATTCACCCAGCAGTACTTC. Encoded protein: CASSSLFTQQYF.

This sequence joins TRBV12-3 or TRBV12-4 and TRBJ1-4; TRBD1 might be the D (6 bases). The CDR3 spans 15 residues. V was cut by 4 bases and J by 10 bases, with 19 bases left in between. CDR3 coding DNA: TGTGCCAGCAGTTCCTGGGACACTCGCAAGGGAAAACTGTTTTTT. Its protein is CASSSWDTRKGKLFF.

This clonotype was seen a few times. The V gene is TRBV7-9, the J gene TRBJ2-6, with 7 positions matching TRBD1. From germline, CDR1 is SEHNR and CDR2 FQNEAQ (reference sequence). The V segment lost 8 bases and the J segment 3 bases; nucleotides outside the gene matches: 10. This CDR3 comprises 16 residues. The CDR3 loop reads CASATTGSHGANVLTF. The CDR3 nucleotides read TGTGCCAGCGCAACGACAGGGTCCCATGGGGCCAACGTCCTGACTTTC.

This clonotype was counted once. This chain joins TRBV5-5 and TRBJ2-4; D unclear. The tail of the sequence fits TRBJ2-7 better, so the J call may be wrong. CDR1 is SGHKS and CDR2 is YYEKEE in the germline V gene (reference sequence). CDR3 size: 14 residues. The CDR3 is CASSVVGVGYEQYF. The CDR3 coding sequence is TGTGCCAGCAGCGTGGTCGGCGTCGGCTACGAGCAGTACTTC.

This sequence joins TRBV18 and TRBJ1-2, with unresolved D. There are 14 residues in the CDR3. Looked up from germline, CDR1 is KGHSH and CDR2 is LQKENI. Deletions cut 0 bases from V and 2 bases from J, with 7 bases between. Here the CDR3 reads CASSPPIPNYGYTF. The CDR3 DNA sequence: TGTGCCAGCTCACCACCGATCCCGAACTATGGCTACACCTTC.

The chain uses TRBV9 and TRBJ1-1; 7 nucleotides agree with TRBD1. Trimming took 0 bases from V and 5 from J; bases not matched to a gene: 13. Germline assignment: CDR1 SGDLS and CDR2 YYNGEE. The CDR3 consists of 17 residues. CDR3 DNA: TGTGCCAGCAGCGTAGACCCCCAGGGGGGCAAGGTAACTGAAGCTTTCTTT. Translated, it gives CASSVDPQGGKVTEAFF.

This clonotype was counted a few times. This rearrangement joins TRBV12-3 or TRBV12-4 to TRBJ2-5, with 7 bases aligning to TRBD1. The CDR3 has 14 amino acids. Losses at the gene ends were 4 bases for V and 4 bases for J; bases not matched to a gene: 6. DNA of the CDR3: TGTGCCAGCAGTTCTAACAGGGGATCAGAGACCCAGTACTTC. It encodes CASSSNRGSETQYF.